These 6 T cell receptor beta chains were sequenced from one sample in a study of identical twins. TCRdb redid the calling of the 5' RACE reads with MiXCR, one entry per CDR3 protein. The profile covers more than 600,000 distinct CDR3 sequences, with 15% to 20% appearing a single time and around 13% taken by the ten largest. The sample was also linked to a second study, of T cells expressing NK-cell markers.

Sequencing was performed on PBMCs. The receptor source for this set is a woman between 18 and 29 years old in good health.

V and J are TRBV5-1 and TRBJ2-6; maybe TRBD1 (6 bases). The V end lost 4 bases, the J end lost 4 bases, and 15 bases lay between the germline ends. The germline V gene encodes CDR1 SGHRS and CDR2 YFSETQ. The CDR3 length is 16 residues. In DNA, the CDR3 is TGCGCCAGCAGCAACCCAACAGGGCCCGGGGCCAACGTCCTGACTTTC. Amino acid sequence: CASSNPTGPGANVLTF.

The rearrangement joins TRBV24-1 to TRBJ1-1; the match to TRBD1 covers 9 bases. Germline V gives CDR1 KGHDR, CDR2 SFDVKD. With V trimmed by 9 bases and J by 0 bases, 7 bases remained unmatched. The CDR3 runs to 15 residues. The DNA of the CDR3 is TGTGCCACCGCCGGGACAGGGAACTTGAACACTGAAGCTTTCTTT. Translating it yields CATAGTGNLNTEAFF.

This clonotype was detected many times. This rearrangement joins TRBV12-3 or TRBV12-4 to TRBJ2-7; a possible D gene is TRBD2 (5 bases). This CDR3 has 12 residues. V shed 8 bases and J shed 4 bases, with 12 bases lying between them. As DNA, the CDR3 is TGTGCCAGCTCACCGACGGGGTACGAGCAGTACTTC. Amino acid sequence: CASSPTGYEQYF.

This rearrangement joins TRBV19 to TRBJ2-7, with D unclear. V shed 5 bases and J shed 5 bases, with 13 bases lying between them. The CDR3 sequence is 13 residues long. Germline values: CDR1 LNHDA, CDR2 SQIVND (reference sequence). The CDR3: CASSRRHWDEQYF. As DNA, the CDR3 is TGTGCCAGTAGTCGGAGACATTGGGACGAGCAGTACTTC.

The chain carries TRBV20-1 and TRBJ2-7, with TRBD1 matching over 7 bases. CDR3 length equals 14 residues. Losses at the gene ends were 2 bases for V and 0 bases for J; bases not matched to a gene: 4. CDR1 is DFQATT, CDR2 SNEGSKA, per germline (reference sequence). The CDR3 region has the DNA TGCAGTGCTAGATACAGGGGCTACTCCTACGAGCAGTACTTC. Encoded protein: CSARYRGYSYEQYF.

On this clonotype itself: The limits of the CDR3 on the DNA are not certain, so only TCRdb's listed CDR3 is given. The chain combines TRBV29-1 with TRBJ2-3; the D call TRBD2 from the table was never checked on the DNA. The CDR3 length equals 13 residues, ends included. Germline lookup yields CDR1 SQVTM and CDR2 ANQGSEA. CDR3 in amino acids: CSVEVGSGTPGYF.